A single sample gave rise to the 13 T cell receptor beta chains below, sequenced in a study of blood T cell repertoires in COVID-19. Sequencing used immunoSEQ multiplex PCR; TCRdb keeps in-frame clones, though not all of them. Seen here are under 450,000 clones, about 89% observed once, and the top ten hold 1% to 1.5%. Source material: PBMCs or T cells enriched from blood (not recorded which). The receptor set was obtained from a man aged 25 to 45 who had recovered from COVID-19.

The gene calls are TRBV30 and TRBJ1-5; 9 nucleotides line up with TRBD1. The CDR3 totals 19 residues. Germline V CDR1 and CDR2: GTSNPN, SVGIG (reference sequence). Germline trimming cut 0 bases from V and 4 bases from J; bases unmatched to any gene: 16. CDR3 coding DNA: TGTGCCTGGAGTGTAAAGGGGCATCGGACAGGGGTTTTGAATCAGCCCCAGCATTTT. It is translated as CAWSVKGHRTGVLNQPQHF.

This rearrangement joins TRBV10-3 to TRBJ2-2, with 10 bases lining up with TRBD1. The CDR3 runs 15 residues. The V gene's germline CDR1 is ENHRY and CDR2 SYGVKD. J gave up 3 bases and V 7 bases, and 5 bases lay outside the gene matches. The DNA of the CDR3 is TGTGCCATCACCCAGGACAGGGGGGACACCGGGGAGCTGTTTTTT. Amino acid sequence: CAITQDRGDTGELFF.

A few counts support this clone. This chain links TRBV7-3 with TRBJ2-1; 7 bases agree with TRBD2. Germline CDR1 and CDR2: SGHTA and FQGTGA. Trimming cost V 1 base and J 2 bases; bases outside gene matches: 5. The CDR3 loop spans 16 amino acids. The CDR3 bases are TGTGCCAGCAGCTTAAGGTCTAGCGGAGCCTACAATGAGCAGTTCTTC. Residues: CASSLRSSGAYNEQFF.

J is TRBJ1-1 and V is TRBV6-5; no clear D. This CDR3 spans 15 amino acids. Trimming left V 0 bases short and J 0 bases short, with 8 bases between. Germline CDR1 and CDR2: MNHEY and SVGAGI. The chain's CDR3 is CASSYSGRLNTEAFF. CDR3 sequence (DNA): TGTGCCAGCAGTTACTCGGGCAGGTTGAACACTGAAGCTTTCTTT.

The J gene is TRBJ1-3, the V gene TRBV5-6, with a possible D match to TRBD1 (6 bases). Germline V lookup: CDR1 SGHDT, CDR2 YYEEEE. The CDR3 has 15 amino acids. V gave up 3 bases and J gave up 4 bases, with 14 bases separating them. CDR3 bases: TGTGCCAGCAGCTCCGGTGGGCAGGGGGGAAACACCATATATTTT. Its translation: CASSSGGQGGNTIYF.

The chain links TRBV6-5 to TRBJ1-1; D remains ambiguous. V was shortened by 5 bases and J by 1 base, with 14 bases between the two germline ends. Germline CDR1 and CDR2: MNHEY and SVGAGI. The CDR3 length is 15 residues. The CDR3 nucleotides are TGTGCCAGCAGTACCTACGGGAATACGAACACTGAAGCTTTCTTT. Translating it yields CASSTYGNTNTEAFF.

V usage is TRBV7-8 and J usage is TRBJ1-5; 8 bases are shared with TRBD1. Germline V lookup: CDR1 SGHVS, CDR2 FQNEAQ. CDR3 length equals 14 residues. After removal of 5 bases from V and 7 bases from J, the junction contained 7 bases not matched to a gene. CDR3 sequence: CASSQSGGRQPQHF. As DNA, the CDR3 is TGTGCCAGCAGCCAGTCAGGGGGCAGACAGCCCCAGCATTTT.

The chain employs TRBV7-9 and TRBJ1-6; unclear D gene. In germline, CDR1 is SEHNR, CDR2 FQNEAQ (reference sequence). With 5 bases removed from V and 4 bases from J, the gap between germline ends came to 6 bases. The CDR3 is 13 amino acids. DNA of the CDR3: TGTGCCAGCAGCCTCCCTTATAATTCACCCCTCCACTTT. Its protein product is CASSLPYNSPLHF.

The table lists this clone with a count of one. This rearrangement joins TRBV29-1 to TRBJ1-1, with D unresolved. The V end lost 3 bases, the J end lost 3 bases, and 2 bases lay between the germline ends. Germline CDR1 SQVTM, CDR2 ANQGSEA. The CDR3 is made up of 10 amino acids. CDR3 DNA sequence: TGCAGCGTTGACGACACTGAAGCTTTCTTT. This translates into CSVDDTEAFF.

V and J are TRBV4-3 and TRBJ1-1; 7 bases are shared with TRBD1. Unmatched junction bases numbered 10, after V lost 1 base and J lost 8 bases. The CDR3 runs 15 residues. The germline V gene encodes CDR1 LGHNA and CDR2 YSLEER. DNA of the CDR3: TGCGCCAGCAGCCAAGTTCCGACAGGGAATGGCGAAGCTTTCTTT. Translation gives CASSQVPTGNGEAFF.

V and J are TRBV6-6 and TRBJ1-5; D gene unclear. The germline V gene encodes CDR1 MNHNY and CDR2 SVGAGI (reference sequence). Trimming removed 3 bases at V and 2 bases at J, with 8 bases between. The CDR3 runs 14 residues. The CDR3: CASSYLQGNQPQHF. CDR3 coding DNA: TGTGCCAGCAGTTATCTGCAGGGCAATCAGCCCCAGCATTTT.

Written as DNA, the CDR3 is TGCGCCAGCAGAGAGACCGGGACAGGGACGGCGGGAGGCTACACCTTC. Encoded protein: CASRETGTGTAGGYTF. This chain joins TRBV10-2 and TRBJ1-2; TRBD1 matches at 9 bases. Germline V gene data show CDR1 as WSHSY and CDR2 as SAAADI. The CDR3 is made up of 16 amino acids. Germline trimming cut 6 bases from V and 8 bases from J; bases unmatched to any gene: 16.

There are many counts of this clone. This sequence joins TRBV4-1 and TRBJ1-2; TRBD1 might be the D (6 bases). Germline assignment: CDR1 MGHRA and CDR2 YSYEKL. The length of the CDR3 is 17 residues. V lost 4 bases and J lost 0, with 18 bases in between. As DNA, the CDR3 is TGCGCCAGCAGCCCCCCGTTCCGGGACATAGCTAACTATGGCTACACCTTC. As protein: CASSPPFRDIANYGYTF.